This TCR beta chain was obtained from a study of identical twins. Overall study findings and caveats: A lower insertion count was a feature of abundant cord blood beta clonotypes, with no such feature in memory repertoires.

TCRdb reprocessed the 5' RACE reads with MiXCR, giving one entry per CDR3 protein. The sample shows 570,000 or so distinct CDR3 sequences, around 9.6% of them seen only once. CDR1 and CDR2 (germline): SGHTA, FQGTGA. CDR3 length: 17 residues. Trimming removed 5 bases from V and 2 bases from J; junction bases left unmatched: 11. This clonotype was observed a single time. The antigen is unknown. A further study also used this sample, focusing on yellow fever vaccine responses in identical twins.

The J gene is TRBJ2-3, the V gene TRBV7-3, with 9 bases aligning to TRBD2. The receptor was isolated from a young woman in good health. The sample consisted of PBMCs. The CDR3 loop is CASSVDGASGATDTQYF. DNA of the CDR3: TGTGCCAGCAGCGTCGATGGTGCTAGCGGGGCCACAGATACGCAGTATTTT.